This entry lists 29 T cell receptor beta chains sequenced from one sample in a study of shared clonotypes between healthy human individuals. Sequenced by immunoSEQ multiplex PCR; TCRdb stores in-frame clones only, minus some. The data show approximately 1.4 million clones, roughly 98% seen once. The specimen sequenced was naive CD4+ T cells sorted from blood. Subset defined: CD45RA+ positively selected. These receptors were collected from a man younger than 40 in good health.

The chain combines TRBV7-3 with TRBJ2-5; D is undetermined. Per germline, CDR1 SGHTA and CDR2 FQGTGA. CDR3 size: 13 residues. Deletions cut 3 bases from V and 4 bases from J, with 9 bases between. This CDR3 reads CASSFRPGETQYF. CDR3 DNA sequence: TGTGCCAGCAGCTTTAGACCCGGAGAGACCCAGTACTTC.

The chain uses TRBV14 and TRBJ2-1; D possibly uses TRBD1 or TRBD2 (7 bases each). Trimming shortened V by 10 bases and J by 3 bases, and 10 bases separated the two germline ends. The CDR3 has 12 amino acids. Per germline, CDR1 SGHDN and CDR2 FVKESK. The CDR3 spells CATGGGYNEQFF. In DNA, the CDR3 is TGTGCCACAGGGGGGGGCTACAATGAGCAGTTCTTC.

The chain employs TRBV11-2 and TRBJ2-7; 8 bases line up with TRBD1. The V gene end was trimmed by 1 base and the J gene end by 4 bases; junction bases not matched to a gene: 6. CDR3 length: 15 amino acids. Germline CDR1 and CDR2: SGHAT and FQNNGV. In DNA form, the CDR3 reads TGTGCCAGCAGCTTAGCCCAGGGGGCCGGATACGAGCAGTACTTC. This sequence encodes CASSLAQGAGYEQYF. The variable domain in full, with the rest retrieved from reference TRBV11-2 and TRBJ2-7, is EAGVAQSPRYKIIEKRQSVAFWCNPISGHATLYWYQQILGQGPKLLIQFQNNGVVDDSQLPKDRFSAERLKGVDSTLKIQPAKLEDSAVYLCASSLAQGAGYEQYFGPGTRLTVT.

V and J are TRBV7-9 and TRBJ1-1; D is ambiguous. V gave up 5 bases and J gave up 6 bases, with 4 bases separating them. Germline V gene sequence: CDR1 SEHNR, CDR2 FQNEAQ (reference sequence). CDR3 size: 10 residues. CDR3 sequence (DNA): TGTGCCAGCAGCCACGCTGAAGCTTTCTTT. It is translated as CASSHAEAFF.

For this clone: Other DNA sequences in the same sample also yield this CDR3. The chain joins TRBV5-1 to TRBJ2-7, with 8 positions matching TRBD1. V dropped 0 bases and J dropped 0; count of bases not matched to a gene: 2. Germline lookup yields CDR1 SGHRS and CDR2 YFSETQ. This CDR3 is built from 15 residues. The CDR3 DNA reads as TGCGCCAGCAGCTTGGGGACAGGGACCTCCTACGAGCAGTACTTC. This gives the protein CASSLGTGTSYEQYF.

The chain links TRBV10-3 to TRBJ2-5, with a possible D match to TRBD1 (6 bases). This CDR3 comprises 12 residues. The V end lost 6 bases, the J end lost 3 bases, and 8 bases lay between the germline ends. Germline V gives CDR1 ENHRY, CDR2 SYGVKD. The chain's CDR3 is CAISAGEETQYF. The CDR3 DNA follows: TGTGCCATCAGCGCAGGGGAAGAGACCCAGTACTTC.

The J gene is TRBJ1-2, the V gene TRBV27; 7 nucleotides line up with TRBD1. This CDR3 contains 14 residues. V lost 6 bases, J lost 0 bases, and 4 bases stayed unmatched. Germline V gene data show CDR1 as MNHEY and CDR2 as SMNVEV (reference sequence). The CDR3 DNA follows: TGTGCCAGCAGCCCTGACAGGGCTAACTATGGCTACACCTTC. It specifies CASSPDRANYGYTF.

This clone was observed a handful of times. The chain is built from TRBV30 and TRBJ2-1, with TRBD2 matching over 9 bases. The V gene end was trimmed by 2 bases and the J gene end by 4 bases; junction bases not matched to a gene: 15. The CDR3 runs to 18 residues. Germline CDR1 and CDR2: GTSNPN and SVGIG (reference sequence). CDR3 nucleotides: TGTGCCTGGAGTTTTCTAGCGGGATTCACCGCCCGTTACAATGAGCAGTTCTTC. Protein sequence: CAWSFLAGFTARYNEQFF.

The chain has TRBV10-3 and TRBJ2-5, with D possibly being TRBD2 (6 bases). The CDR3 runs to 15 residues. CDR1 is ENHRY, CDR2 SYGVKD, per germline. V shed 3 bases and J shed 5 bases, with 16 bases lying between them. CDR3 sequence reads: CAISDETRGDETQYF. Here the CDR3 DNA reads TGTGCCATCAGTGATGAGACTAGAGGGGACGAGACCCAGTACTTC.

The chain combines TRBV29-1 with TRBJ1-4, with D unclear. With 5 bases removed from V and 6 bases from J, the gap between germline ends came to 16 bases. The CDR3 spans 14 residues. The germline CDR1 and CDR2 sequences are SQVTM and ANQGSEA. CDR3 protein: CSVIVIGPYEKLFF. CDR3 nucleotides: TGCAGCGTTATAGTAATTGGGCCTTATGAAAAACTGTTTTTT.

The chain has TRBV14 and TRBJ1-1; D call uncertain. The length of the CDR3 is 14 residues. In germline, CDR1 is SGHDN, CDR2 FVKESK. Trimming stripped 2 bases from V and 3 bases from J, with 10 bases between. The CDR3 sequence is CASSQRVRDTEAFF. DNA for the CDR3: TGTGCCAGCAGCCAACGGGTTAGGGACACTGAAGCTTTCTTT.

V and J are TRBV19 and TRBJ2-3, with D maybe TRBD1 (5 bases). There are 13 residues in the CDR3. The V and J ends lost 1 base and 10 bases respectively, with 12 bases between them. CDR1 and CDR2 (germline): LNHDA, SQIVND (reference sequence). The CDR3 DNA reads TGTGCCAGTAGTATAGGTCAGGGTAGTCCGCAGTATTTT. It translates to CASSIGQGSPQYF.

Of note for this clone: The sample carries other DNA sequences with the same CDR3. V and J are TRBV18 and TRBJ1-5, with D possibly being TRBD1 (5 bases). V lost 1 base to trimming and J lost 2 bases, with 9 bases between them. The CDR3 spans 15 residues. The germline gives CDR1 KGHSH, CDR2 LQKENI. The CDR3 here is CASSPLGGGNQPQHF. The CDR3 DNA is TGTGCCAGCTCACCACTGGGAGGGGGCAATCAGCCCCAGCATTTT.

The chain combines TRBV29-1 with TRBJ2-7; D is perhaps TRBD2 (6 bases). With 5 bases removed from V and 0 bases from J, the gap between germline ends came to 11 bases. The CDR3 is 13 residues long. The germline CDR1 and CDR2 sequences are SQVTM and ANQGSEA. The CDR3 DNA sequence: TGCAGCGTTCTCCTAGCGTCCTCCTACGAGCAGTACTTC. Amino acids: CSVLLASSYEQYF.

The CDR3 DNA sequence: TGTGCCAGCAGGCGGACAGGGGGAATGAGCAATCAGCCCCAGCATTTT. Encoded protein: CASRRTGGMSNQPQHF. J is TRBJ1-5 and V is TRBV2; TRBD1 matches at 10 bases. Trimming at V came to 6 bases and at J to 1 base, leaving 6 bases not matched to a gene. Germline lookup yields CDR1 SNHLY and CDR2 FYNNEI. CDR3 length: 16 residues.

The chain combines TRBV10-2 with TRBJ1-3; no firm D call. Trimming took 4 bases from V and 0 from J, leaving 13 bases between them. CDR1 is WSHSY and CDR2 is SAAADI in the germline V gene. CDR3 length: 16 amino acids. The CDR3 nucleotides read TGCGCCAGCAGTGTGGCTTATCCGAGCTCTGGAAACACCATATATTTT. Protein sequence: CASSVAYPSSGNTIYF.

The genes are TRBV6-5 and TRBJ2-7; TRBD2 might be the D (5 bases). The ends were cut back, 7 bases at V and 3 bases at J, with 16 bases in the middle. Germline values: CDR1 MNHEY, CDR2 SVGAGI. The CDR3 contains 14 residues. CDR3 nucleotides: TGTGCCAGCAAAAGTCCTGGACTTCTCTACGAGCAGTACTTC. This gives the protein CASKSPGLLYEQYF.

This sequence joins TRBV18 and TRBJ2-5; possibly TRBD1 for D (5 bases). CDR3 length equals 12 residues. V was pared by 0 bases and J by 9 bases, with 8 bases between. Germline lookup yields CDR1 KGHSH and CDR2 LQKENI. CDR3 in amino acids: CASSPPGLPQYF. CDR3 nucleotide sequence: TGTGCCAGCTCACCACCGGGGCTACCCCAGTACTTC.

V gene TRBV6-6 combines with J gene TRBJ2-7; D uncertain. Germline assignment: CDR1 MNHNY and CDR2 SVGAGI (reference sequence). The CDR3 totals 13 residues. V shed 4 bases and J shed 3 bases, with 10 bases lying between them. The CDR3 sequence: CASSLALSYEQYF. CDR3 nucleotide sequence: TGTGCCAGCAGTTTAGCCCTGAGCTACGAGCAGTACTTC.

The gene calls are TRBV14 and TRBJ2-3; no clear D. The CDR3 extends over 19 amino acids. In germline, CDR1 is SGHDN, CDR2 FVKESK. The V and J ends lost 0 bases and 4 bases respectively, with 23 bases between them. This CDR3 reads CASSQDFGSWVTTPDTQYF. The CDR3 coding sequence is TGTGCCAGCAGCCAAGATTTTGGCTCCTGGGTTACTACTCCAGATACGCAGTATTTT.

The J gene is TRBJ1-1, the V gene TRBV28; 7 nucleotides line up with TRBD1. CDR1 MDHEN and CDR2 SYDVKM come from the germline V gene. The CDR3 length is 14 residues. V was clipped by 11 bases and J by 5 bases; unmatched bases: 14. In nucleotides, the CDR3 is TGTGCCTGCCATTTAGGGGGCACTCGGACTGAAGCTTTCTTT. Translation gives CACHLGGTRTEAFF.

The rearrangement joins TRBV18 to TRBJ2-3; the D gene is possibly TRBD1 (5 bases). Trimming cost V 4 bases and J 1 base, with 12 bases left between them. Germline V gene data show CDR1 as KGHSH and CDR2 as LQKENI. The length of the CDR3 is 15 residues. The CDR3 is CASSRQGKGTDTQYF. Here the CDR3 DNA reads TGTGCCAGCTCACGCCAGGGTAAGGGCACAGATACGCAGTATTTT.

The chain recombines TRBV7-9 with TRBJ2-5; 8 bases map to TRBD1. The V gene's germline CDR1 is SEHNR and CDR2 FQNEAQ (reference sequence). The CDR3 consists of 16 residues. V shed 5 bases, J shed 5 bases, and the junction held 13 bases outside the gene matches. CDR3 DNA sequence: TGTGCCAGCAGCACCAGGACAGGGATTAATTTTGAGACCCAGTACTTC. The encoded protein is CASSTRTGINFETQYF.

Written as DNA, the CDR3 is TGCGCCAGCAGTGACCCTATGGGACAGGGGGCGTCAGACTATGGCTACACCTTC. Amino acid sequence: CASSDPMGQGASDYGYTF. V is TRBV10-2 and J is TRBJ1-2; 12 positions agree with TRBD1. The CDR3 has 18 residues. From germline, CDR1 is WSHSY and CDR2 SAAADI. Trimming took 3 bases from V and 3 from J; bases not matched to a gene: 11.

This sequence joins TRBV7-8 and TRBJ2-1; D unresolved. Germline V gene data show CDR1 as SGHVS and CDR2 as FQNEAQ. Between the trimmed V and J ends, which lost 2 bases and 8 bases, there was a span of 16 bases. CDR3 length: 15 amino acids. The DNA of the CDR3 is TGTGCCAGCAGCTTATACGTCGCCACTACGGATGAGCAGTTCTTC. Amino acid sequence: CASSLYVATTDEQFF.

The rearrangement links TRBV28 to TRBJ2-7; D gene ambiguous. CDR1 and CDR2 from the germline V gene are MDHEN and SYDVKM. Trimming took off 5 bases at V and 8 bases at J, with 13 bases between the two ends. There are 12 residues in the CDR3. CDR3 sequence: CASSTPQQKQYF. In DNA form, the CDR3 reads TGTGCCAGCAGTACCCCTCAGCAGAAGCAGTACTTC.

The chain carries TRBV5-6 and TRBJ2-3; perhaps TRBD1 as D (5 bases). The CDR3 spans 17 residues. The germline V gene encodes CDR1 SGHDT and CDR2 YYEEEE. Trimming took off 0 bases at V and 2 bases at J, with 16 bases between the two ends. DNA of the CDR3: TGTGCCAGCAGCTTGGCTTCCGACAGTCCCTTCACAGATACGCAGTATTTT. Residues: CASSLASDSPFTDTQYF.

As concerns this clone: In the same sample, other DNA sequences code for this CDR3. V is TRBV15 and J is TRBJ2-7, with 8 bases that match TRBD1. Germline loops: CDR1 LNHNV, CDR2 YYDKDF (reference sequence). The ends lost 1 base at V and 5 bases at J; junction bases unmatched: 4. The CDR3 totals 14 residues. Here the CDR3 DNA reads TGTGCCACCAGCAGAGGCAGGGGGCGGGACGAGCAGTACTTC. As protein: CATSRGRGRDEQYF.

The chain joins TRBV5-1 to TRBJ1-4; TRBD1 agrees at 8 bases. This CDR3 has 16 amino acids. Losses at the gene ends were 0 bases for V and 6 bases for J; bases not matched to a gene: 7. In germline, CDR1 is SGHRS, CDR2 YFSETQ. CDR3 sequence reads: CASSLGQGAEYEKLFF. CDR3 DNA: TGCGCCAGCAGCTTGGGGCAGGGGGCAGAGTATGAAAAACTGTTTTTT.